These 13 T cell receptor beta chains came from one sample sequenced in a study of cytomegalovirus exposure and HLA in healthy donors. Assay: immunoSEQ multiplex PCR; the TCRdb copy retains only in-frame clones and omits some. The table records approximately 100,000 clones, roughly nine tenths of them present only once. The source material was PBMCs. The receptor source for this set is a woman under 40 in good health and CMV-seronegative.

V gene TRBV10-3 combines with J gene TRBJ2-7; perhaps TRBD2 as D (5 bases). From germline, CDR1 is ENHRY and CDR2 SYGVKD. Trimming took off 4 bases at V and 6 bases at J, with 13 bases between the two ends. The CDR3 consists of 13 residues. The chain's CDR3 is CAISAQLAGEQYF. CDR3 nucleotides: TGTGCCATCAGTGCTCAGCTCGCGGGCGAGCAGTACTTC.

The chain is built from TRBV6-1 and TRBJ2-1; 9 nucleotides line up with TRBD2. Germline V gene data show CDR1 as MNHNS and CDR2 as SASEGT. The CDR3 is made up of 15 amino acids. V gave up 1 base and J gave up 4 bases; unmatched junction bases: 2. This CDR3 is CASSEVAGGYNEQFF. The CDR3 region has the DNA TGTGCCAGCAGTGAAGTGGCGGGGGGGTACAATGAGCAGTTCTTC.

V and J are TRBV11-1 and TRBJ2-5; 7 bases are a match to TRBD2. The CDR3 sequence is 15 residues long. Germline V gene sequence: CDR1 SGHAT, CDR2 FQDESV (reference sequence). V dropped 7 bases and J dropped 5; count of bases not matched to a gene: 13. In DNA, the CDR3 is TGTGCCAGCACCGTTGATTGGCAGGGAGGGGAGACCCAGTACTTC. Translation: CASTVDWQGGETQYF.

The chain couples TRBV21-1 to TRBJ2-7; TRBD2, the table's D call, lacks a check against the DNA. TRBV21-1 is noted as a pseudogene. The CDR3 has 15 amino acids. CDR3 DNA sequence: TGTGCCCTTACTAGCGGGGGCGCCGAGGACTACGAGCAGTACTTC. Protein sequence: CALTSGGAEDYEQYF.

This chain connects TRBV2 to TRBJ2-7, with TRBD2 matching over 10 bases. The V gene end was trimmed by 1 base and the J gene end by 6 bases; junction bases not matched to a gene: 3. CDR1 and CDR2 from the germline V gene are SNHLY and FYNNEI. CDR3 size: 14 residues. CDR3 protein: CASSEGLAGAEQYF. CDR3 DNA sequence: TGTGCCAGCAGTGAAGGGCTAGCGGGGGCCGAGCAGTACTTC.

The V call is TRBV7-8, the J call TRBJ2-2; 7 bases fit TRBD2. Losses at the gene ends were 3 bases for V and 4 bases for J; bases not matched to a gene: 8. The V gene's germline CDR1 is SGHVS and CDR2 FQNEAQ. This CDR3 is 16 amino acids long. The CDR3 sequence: CASSLFLAEVTGELFF. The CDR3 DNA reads TGTGCCAGCAGCTTGTTTCTAGCGGAAGTCACCGGGGAGCTGTTTTTT.

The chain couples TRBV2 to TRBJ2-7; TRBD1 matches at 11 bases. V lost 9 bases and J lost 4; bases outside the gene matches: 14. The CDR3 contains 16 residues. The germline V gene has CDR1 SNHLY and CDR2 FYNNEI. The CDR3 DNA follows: TGTGCCAGAGCTTCTAATCCGGGACAGGGGGAATACGAGCAGTACTTC. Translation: CARASNPGQGEYEQYF.

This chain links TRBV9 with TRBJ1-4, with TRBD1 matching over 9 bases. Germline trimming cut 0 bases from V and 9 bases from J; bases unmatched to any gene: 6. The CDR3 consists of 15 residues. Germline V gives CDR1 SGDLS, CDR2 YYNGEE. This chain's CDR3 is CASSVEQGAYQKLFF. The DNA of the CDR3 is TGTGCCAGCAGCGTAGAACAGGGGGCCTACCAAAAACTGTTTTTT.

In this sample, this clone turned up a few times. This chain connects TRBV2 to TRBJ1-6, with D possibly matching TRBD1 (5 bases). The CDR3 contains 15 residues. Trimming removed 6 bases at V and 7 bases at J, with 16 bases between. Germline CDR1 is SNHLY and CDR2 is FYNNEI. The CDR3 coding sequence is TGTGCCAGCAGGTCCCACGGGGGGGTCAATTCACCCCTCCACTTT. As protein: CASRSHGGVNSPLHF.

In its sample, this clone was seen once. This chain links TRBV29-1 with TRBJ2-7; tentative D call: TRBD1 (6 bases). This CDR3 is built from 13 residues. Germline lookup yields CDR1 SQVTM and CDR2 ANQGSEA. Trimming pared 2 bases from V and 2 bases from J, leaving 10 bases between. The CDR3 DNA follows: TGCAGCGTTGAAAATAAGGGGGCCTACGAGCAGTACTTC. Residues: CSVENKGAYEQYF.

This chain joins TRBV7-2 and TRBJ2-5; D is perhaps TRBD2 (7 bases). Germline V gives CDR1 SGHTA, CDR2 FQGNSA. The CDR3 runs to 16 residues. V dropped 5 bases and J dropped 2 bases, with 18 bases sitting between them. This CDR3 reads CASSPAGAGAQETQYF. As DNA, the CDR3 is TGTGCCAGCAGCCCGGCGGGCGCGGGGGCGCAAGAGACCCAGTACTTC.

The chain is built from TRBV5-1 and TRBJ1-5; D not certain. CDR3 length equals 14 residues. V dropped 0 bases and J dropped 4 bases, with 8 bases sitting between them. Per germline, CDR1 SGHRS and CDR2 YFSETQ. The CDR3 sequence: CASSLDSPNQPQHF. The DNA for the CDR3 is TGCGCCAGCAGCTTGGACAGCCCGAATCAGCCCCAGCATTTT.

CDR3 loop: CSVAFLTGEKLFF. The CDR3 DNA follows: TGCAGCGTTGCCTTCCTTACCGGGGAAAAACTGTTTTTT. The chain recombines TRBV29-1 with TRBJ1-4, with D uncertain. CDR1 and CDR2 (germline): SQVTM, ANQGSEA. Trimming took 4 bases from V and 8 from J, leaving 14 bases between them. The CDR3 covers 13 residues.